The subject of this entry is one T cell receptor beta chain. The source of the sample is a study of blood T cell repertoires in COVID-19. As for the study in general: Collection of acute and convalescent COVID-19 samples took place in the United States, Italy and Spain. The analysed material was cDNA or gDNA that came from T cells, B-cell-depleted T cells, or PBMCs.

Study processing details: Reference gene primer amplification yielded estimated nucleated cell counts. Clones were sequenced by immunoSEQ multiplex PCR, and TCRdb holds only the in-frame ones, with some missing. Clone size and V and J calls were adopted from that table, with D and trimming inferred from the DNA. The table has some 170,000 clones, 82% seen once. Specimen: peripheral blood. This TCR derives from a woman in her 70s with acute or convalescent COVID-19.

The CDR3 is CASSIRAGAGNQPQHF. Written as DNA, the CDR3 is TGTGCCAGTAGTATAAGGGCAGGGGCAGGCAATCAGCCCCAGCATTTT. The rearrangement links TRBV19 to TRBJ1-5; D perhaps matches TRBD1 (6 bases). Trimming took off 2 bases at V and 2 bases at J, with 13 bases between the two ends. The CDR3 has 16 residues. In germline, CDR1 is LNHDA, CDR2 SQIVND (reference sequence). Variable domain in full (rest from reference TRBV19 and TRBJ1-5): DGGITQSPKYLFRKEGQNVTLSCEQNLNHDAMYWYRQDPGQGLRLIYYSQIVNDFQKGDIAEGYSVSREKKESFPLTVTSAQKNPTAFYLCASSIRAGAGNQPQHFGDGTRLSIL.